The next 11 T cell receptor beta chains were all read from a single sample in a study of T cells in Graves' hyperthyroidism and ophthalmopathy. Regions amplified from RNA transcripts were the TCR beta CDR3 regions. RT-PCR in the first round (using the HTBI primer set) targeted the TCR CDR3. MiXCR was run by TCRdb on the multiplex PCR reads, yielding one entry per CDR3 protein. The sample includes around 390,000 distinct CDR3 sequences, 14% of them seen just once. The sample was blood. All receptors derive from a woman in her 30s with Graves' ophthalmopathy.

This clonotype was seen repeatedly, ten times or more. DNA for the CDR3: TGTGCCAGCAGCGGGTCTAGCGGGGGGCTCGCCTACGAGCAGTACTTC. Translating gives CASSGSSGGLAYEQYF. This sequence joins TRBV7-9 and TRBJ2-7, with TRBD2 matching over 11 bases. The CDR3 is 16 amino acids. The junction had 8 bases not matched to a gene; V was cut back by 5 bases and J by 2 bases. CDR1 and CDR2 from the germline V gene are SEHNR and FQNEAQ (reference sequence).

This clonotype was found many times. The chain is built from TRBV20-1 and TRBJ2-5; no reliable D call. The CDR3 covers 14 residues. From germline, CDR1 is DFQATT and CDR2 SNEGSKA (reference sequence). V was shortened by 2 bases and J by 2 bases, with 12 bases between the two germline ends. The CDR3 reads CSARSAVLQETQYF. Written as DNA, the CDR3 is TGCAGTGCTAGATCCGCAGTGCTACAAGAGACCCAGTACTTC.

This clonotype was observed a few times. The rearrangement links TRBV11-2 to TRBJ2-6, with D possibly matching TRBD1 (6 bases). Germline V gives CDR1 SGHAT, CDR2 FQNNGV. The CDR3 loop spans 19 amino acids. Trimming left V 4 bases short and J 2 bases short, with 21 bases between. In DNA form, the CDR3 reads TGTGCCAGCAGCTCGACCCGGACAGTCCCTCGGGCTGGGGCCAACGTCCTGACTTTC. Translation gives CASSSTRTVPRAGANVLTF.

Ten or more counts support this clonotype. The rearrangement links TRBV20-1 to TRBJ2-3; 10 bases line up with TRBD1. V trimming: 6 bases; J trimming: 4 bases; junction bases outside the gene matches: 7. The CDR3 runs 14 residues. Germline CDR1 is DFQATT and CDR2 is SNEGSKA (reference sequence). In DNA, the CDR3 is TGCAGTGCGGAGACAGGGGGCGCCCCAGATACGCAGTATTTT. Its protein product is CSAETGGAPDTQYF.

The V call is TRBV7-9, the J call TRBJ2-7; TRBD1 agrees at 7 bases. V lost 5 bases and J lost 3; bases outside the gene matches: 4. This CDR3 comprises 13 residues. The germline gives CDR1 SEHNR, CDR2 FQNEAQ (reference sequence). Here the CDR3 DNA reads TGTGCCAGCAGCCGGGGACAGTACTACGAGCAGTACTTC. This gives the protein CASSRGQYYEQYF.

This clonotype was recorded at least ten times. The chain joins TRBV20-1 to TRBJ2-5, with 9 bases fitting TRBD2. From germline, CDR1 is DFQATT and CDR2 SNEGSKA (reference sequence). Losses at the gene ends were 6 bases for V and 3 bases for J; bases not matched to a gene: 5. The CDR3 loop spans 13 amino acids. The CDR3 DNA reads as TGCAGTGCCTCTGGCGGGGGGGAAGAGACCCAGTACTTC. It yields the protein CSASGGGEETQYF.

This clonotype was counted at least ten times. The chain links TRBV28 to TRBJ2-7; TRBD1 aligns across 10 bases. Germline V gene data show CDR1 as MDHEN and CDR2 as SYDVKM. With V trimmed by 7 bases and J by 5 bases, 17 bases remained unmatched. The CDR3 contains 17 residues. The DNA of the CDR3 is TGTGCCAGCAACCTTCCTGGCCGGGACAGGGGTGACAACGAGCAGTACTTC. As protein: CASNLPGRDRGDNEQYF.

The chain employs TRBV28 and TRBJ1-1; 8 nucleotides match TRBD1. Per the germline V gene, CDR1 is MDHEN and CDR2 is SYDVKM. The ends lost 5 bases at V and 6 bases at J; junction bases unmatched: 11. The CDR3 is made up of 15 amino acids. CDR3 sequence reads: CASSRQGTEFAEAFF. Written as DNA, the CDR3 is TGTGCCAGCAGTCGACAGGGGACGGAGTTTGCTGAAGCTTTCTTT.

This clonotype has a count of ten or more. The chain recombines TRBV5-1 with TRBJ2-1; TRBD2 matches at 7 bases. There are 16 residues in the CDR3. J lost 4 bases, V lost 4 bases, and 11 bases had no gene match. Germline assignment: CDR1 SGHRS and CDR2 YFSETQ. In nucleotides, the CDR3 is TGCGCCAGCAGCAGCGGGGACCACAGGAGATACAATGAGCAGTTCTTC. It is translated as CASSSGDHRRYNEQFF.

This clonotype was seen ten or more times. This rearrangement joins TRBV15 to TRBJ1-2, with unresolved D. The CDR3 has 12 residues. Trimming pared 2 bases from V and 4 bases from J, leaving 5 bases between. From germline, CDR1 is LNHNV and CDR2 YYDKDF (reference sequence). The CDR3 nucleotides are TGTGCCACCAGCAGATTCGGCTATGGCTACACCTTC. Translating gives CATSRFGYGYTF.

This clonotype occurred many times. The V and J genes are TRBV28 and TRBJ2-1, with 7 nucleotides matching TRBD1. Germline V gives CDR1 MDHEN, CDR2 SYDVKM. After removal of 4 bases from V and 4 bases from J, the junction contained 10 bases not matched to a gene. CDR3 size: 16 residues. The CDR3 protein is CASSSRQGLKYNEQFF. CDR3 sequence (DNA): TGTGCCAGCAGTTCCCGACAGGGTCTAAAGTACAATGAGCAGTTCTTC.